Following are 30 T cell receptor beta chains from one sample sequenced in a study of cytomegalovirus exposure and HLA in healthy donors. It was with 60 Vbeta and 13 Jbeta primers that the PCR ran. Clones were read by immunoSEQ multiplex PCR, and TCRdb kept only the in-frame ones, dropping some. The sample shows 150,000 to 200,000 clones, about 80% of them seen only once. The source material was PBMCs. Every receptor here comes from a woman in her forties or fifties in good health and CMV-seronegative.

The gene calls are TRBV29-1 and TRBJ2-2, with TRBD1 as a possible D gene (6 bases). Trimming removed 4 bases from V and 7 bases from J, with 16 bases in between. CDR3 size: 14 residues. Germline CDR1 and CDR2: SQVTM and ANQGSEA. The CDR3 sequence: CSVVLGAGVGELFF. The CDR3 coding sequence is TGCAGCGTTGTGCTGGGGGCTGGGGTCGGGGAGCTGTTTTTT.

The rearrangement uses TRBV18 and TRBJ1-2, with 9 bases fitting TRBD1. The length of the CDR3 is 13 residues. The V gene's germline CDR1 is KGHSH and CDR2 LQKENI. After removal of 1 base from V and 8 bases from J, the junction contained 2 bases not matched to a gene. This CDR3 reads CASSPRTGEGYTF. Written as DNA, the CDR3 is TGTGCCAGCTCACCACGGACAGGGGAAGGCTACACCTTC.

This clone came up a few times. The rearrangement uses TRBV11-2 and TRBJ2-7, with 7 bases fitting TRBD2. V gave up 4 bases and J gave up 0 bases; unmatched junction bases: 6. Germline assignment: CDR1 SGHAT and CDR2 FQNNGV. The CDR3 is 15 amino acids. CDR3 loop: CASSYMRTSSYEQYF. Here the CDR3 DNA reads TGTGCCAGCAGCTACATGAGGACTAGCTCCTACGAGCAGTACTTC.

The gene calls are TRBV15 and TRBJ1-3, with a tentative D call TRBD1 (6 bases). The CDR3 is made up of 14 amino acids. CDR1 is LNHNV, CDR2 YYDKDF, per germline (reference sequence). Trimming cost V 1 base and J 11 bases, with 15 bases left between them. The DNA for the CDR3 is TGTGCCACCAGCAGAGGTTCTAGACAGGAATCCATATATTTT. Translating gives CATSRGSRQESIYF.

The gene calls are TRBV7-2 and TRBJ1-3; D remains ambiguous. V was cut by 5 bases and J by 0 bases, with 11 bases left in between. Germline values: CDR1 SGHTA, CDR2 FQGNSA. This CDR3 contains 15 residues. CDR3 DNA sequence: TGTGCCAGCAGCCTAATAGGGAGCTCTGGAAACACCATATATTTT. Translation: CASSLIGSSGNTIYF. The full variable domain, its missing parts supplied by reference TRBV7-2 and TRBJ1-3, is GAGVSQSPSNKVTEKGKDVELRCDPISGHTALYWYRQSLGQGLEFLIYFQGNSAPDKSGLPSDRFSAERTGGSVSTLTIQRTQQEDSAVYLCASSLIGSSGNTIYFGEGSWLTVV.

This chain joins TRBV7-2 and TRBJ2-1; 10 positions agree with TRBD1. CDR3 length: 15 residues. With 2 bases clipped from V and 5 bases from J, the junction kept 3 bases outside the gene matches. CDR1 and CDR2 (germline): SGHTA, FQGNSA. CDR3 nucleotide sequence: TGTGCCAGCAGCTTACTGGACAGGGGGAACAATGAGCAGTTCTTC. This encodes CASSLLDRGNNEQFF.

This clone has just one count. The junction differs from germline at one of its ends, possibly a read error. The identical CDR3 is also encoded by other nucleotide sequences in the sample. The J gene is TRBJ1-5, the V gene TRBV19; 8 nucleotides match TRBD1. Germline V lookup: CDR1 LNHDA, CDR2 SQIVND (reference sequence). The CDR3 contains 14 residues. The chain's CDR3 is CASSTGQVRQPQHF. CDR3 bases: TGTGCCAGTAGTACGGGACAGGTAAGGCAGCCTCAGCATTTT.

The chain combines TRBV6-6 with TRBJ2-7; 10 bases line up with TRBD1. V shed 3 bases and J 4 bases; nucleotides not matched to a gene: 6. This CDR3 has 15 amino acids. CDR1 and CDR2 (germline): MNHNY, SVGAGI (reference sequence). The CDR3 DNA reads TGTGCCAGCAGTTATCAAGCGGGACAGGGGTACGAGCAGTACTTC. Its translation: CASSYQAGQGYEQYF.

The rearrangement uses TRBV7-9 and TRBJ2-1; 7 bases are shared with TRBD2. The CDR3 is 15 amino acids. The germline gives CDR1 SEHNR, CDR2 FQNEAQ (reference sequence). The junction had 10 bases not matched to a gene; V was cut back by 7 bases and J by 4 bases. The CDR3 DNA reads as TGTGCCAGCATCCCGCTGGGGGGGGGTTACAATGAGCAGTTCTTC. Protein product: CASIPLGGGYNEQFF.

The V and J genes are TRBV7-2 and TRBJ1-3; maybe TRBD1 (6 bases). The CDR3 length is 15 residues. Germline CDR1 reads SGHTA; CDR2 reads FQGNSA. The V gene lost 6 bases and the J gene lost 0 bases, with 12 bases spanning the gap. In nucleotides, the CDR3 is TGTGCCAGCAGACCACCAGGGGTCTCTGGAAACACCATATATTTT. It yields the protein CASRPPGVSGNTIYF.

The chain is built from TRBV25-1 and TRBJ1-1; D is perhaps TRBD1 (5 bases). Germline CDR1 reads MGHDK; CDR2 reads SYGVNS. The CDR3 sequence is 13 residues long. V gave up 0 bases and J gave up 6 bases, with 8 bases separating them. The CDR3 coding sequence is TGTGCCAGCAGTGAATACCAGGGATCTGAAGCTTTCTTT. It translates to CASSEYQGSEAFF.

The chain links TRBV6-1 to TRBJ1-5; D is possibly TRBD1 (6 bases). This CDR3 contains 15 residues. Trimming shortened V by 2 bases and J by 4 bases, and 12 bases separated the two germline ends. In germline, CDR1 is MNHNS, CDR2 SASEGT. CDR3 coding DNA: TGTGCCAGCAGTGAAACCAGGGGCCAGAATCAGCCCCAGCATTTT. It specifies CASSETRGQNQPQHF.

CDR3 residues: CASSLGTGGFRTGELFF. The CDR3 DNA reads TGTGCCAGCAGTTTAGGGACAGGGGGCTTTCGCACCGGGGAGCTGTTTTTT. This chain connects TRBV27 to TRBJ2-2; 12 positions agree with TRBD1. The J segment lost 4 bases and the V segment lost 2 bases, leaving 5 bases of the junction unmatched. This CDR3 spans 17 amino acids. In germline, CDR1 is MNHEY, CDR2 SMNVEV (reference sequence).

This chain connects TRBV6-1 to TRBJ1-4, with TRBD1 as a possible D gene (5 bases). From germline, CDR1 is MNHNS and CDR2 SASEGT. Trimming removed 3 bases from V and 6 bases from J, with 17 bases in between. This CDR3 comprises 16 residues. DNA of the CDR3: TGTGCCAGCAGTGATACGTCAAAGGCGGGGGATGAAAAACTGTTTTTT. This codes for CASSDTSKAGDEKLFF.

The CDR3 loop is CASTPGGRNTEAFF. The CDR3 nucleotides are TGTGCCAGCACCCCGGGTGGAAGGAACACTGAAGCTTTCTTT. The V and J genes are TRBV6-5 and TRBJ1-1; D is undetermined. V lost 7 bases, J lost 1 base, and 13 bases lay in between. CDR3 length: 14 amino acids. Germline V gene data show CDR1 as MNHEY and CDR2 as SVGAGI.

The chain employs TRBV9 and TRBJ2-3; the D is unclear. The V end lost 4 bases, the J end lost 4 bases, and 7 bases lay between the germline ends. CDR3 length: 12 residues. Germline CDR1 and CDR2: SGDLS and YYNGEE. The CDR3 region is CASSPPSDTQYF. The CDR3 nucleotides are TGTGCCAGCAGCCCCCCTTCAGATACGCAGTATTTT.

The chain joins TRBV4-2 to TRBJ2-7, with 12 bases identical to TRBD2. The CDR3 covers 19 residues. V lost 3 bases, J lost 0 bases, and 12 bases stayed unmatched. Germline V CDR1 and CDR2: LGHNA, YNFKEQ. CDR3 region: CASSHRPPGLAGSSYEQYF. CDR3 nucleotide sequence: TGTGCCAGCAGCCACAGACCCCCGGGACTAGCGGGCTCCTCCTACGAGCAGTACTTC.

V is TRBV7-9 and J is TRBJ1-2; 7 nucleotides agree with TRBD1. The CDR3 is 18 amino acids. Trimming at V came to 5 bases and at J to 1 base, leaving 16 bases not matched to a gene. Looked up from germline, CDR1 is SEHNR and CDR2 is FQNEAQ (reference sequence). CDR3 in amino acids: CASSGDRKRTSINYGYTF. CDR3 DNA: TGTGCCAGCAGCGGGGACAGAAAAAGAACCTCAATTAACTATGGCTACACCTTC.

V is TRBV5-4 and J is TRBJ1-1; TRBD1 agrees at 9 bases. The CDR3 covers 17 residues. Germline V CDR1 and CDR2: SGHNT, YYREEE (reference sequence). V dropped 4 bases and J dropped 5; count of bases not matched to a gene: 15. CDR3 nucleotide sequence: TGTGCCAGCAGCAGGGACAGGGAGGGGGCTAAAAAAACTGAAGCTTTCTTT. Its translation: CASSRDREGAKKTEAFF.

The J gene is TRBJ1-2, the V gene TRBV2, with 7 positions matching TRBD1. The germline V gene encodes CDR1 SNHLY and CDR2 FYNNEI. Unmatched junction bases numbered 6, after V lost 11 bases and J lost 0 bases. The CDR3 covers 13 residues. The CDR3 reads CAGLQGTNYGYTF. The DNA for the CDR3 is TGTGCCGGACTACAGGGGACTAACTATGGCTACACCTTC.

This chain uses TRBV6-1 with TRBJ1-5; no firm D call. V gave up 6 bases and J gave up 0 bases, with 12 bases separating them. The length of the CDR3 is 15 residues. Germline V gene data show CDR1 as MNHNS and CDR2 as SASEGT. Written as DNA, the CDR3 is TGTGCCAGCAGCCGGACGGGAGATAGCAATCAGCCCCAGCATTTT. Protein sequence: CASSRTGDSNQPQHF.

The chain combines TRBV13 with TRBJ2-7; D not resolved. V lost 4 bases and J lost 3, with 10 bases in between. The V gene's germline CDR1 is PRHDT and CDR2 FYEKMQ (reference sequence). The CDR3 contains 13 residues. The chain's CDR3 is CASSSPTSYEQYF. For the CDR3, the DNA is TGTGCCAGCAGCTCCCCGACAAGCTACGAGCAGTACTTC.

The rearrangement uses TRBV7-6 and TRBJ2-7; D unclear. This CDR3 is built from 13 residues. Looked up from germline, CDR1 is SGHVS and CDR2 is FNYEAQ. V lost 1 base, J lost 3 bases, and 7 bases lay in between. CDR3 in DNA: TGTGCCAGCAGCTTAGATGGCGGCTACGAGCAGTACTTC. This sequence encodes CASSLDGGYEQYF.

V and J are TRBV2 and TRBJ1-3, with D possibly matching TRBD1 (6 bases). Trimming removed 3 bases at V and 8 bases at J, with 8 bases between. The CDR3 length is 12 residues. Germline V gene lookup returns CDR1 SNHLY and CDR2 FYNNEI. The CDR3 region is CASSDRGYTIYF. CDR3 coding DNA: TGTGCCAGCAGTGACAGGGGATACACCATATATTTT.

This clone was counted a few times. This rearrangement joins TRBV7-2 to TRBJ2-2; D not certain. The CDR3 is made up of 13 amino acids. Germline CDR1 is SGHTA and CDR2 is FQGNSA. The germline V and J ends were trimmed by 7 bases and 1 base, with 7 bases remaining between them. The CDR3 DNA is TGTGCCAGCACGAAACAGAACACCGGGGAGCTGTTTTTT. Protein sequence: CASTKQNTGELFF. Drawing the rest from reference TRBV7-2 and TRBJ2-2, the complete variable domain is GAGVSQSPSNKVTEKGKDVELRCDPISGHTALYWYRQSLGQGLEFLIYFQGNSAPDKSGLPSDRFSAERTGGSVSTLTIQRTQQEDSAVYLCASTKQNTGELFFGEGSRLTVL.

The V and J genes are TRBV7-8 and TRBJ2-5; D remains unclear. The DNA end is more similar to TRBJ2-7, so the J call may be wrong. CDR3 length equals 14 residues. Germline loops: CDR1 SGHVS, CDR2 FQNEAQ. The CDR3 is CASSLGGGAYEQYF. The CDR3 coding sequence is TGTGCCAGCAGCTTAGGAGGTGGGGCCTACGAGCAGTACTTC.

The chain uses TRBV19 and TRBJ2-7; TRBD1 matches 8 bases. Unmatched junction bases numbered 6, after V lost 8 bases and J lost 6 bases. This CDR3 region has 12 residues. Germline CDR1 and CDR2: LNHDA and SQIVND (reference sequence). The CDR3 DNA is TGTGCCAGTGGACAGGGCTGGGTCGAGCAGTACTTC. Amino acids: CASGQGWVEQYF.

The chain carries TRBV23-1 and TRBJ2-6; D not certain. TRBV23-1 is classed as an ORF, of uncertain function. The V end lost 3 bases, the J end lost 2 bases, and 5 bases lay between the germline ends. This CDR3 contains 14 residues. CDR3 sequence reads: CASSHRPGANVLTF. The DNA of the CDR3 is TGCGCCAGCAGTCACAGGCCTGGGGCCAACGTCCTGACTTTC.

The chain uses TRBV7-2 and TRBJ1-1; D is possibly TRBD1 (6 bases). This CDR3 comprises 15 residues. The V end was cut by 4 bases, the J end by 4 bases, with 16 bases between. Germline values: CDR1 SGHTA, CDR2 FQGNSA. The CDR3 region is CASSSQGGVSTEAFF. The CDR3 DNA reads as TGTGCCAGCAGCTCACAGGGTGGTGTGAGCACTGAAGCTTTCTTT.

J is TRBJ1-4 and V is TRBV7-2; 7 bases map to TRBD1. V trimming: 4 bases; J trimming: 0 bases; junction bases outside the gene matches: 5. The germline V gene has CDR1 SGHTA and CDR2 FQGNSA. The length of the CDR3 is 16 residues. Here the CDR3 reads CASSSGQPATNEKLFF. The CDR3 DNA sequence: TGTGCCAGCAGCTCGGGACAGCCCGCAACTAATGAAAAACTGTTTTTT.